This TCR beta chain was sequenced in a study of blood T cell repertoires in COVID-19. Study overall: Samples representing acute and convalescent COVID-19 were sourced from the United States, Italy and Spain.

Seattle cases were enrolled at active infection and followed longitudinally. Germline V gene sequence: CDR1 SGHDN, CDR2 FVKESK. This CDR3 is 14 amino acids long. Trimming shortened V by 6 bases and J by 0 bases, and 10 bases separated the two germline ends. Original processing methods: Reference gene primer amplification in the assay estimated nucleated cell counts. This table comes from immunoSEQ multiplex PCR, and its TCRdb copy is limited to in-frame clones, with some not included. The V and J calls and clone size come from that table; D and trimming were worked out from the DNA. The table lists over 70,000 clones, 70% to 90% of them singletons, with about 10% in the top ten.

The material sequenced was peripheral blood. This sequence originates from a man in his sixties with COVID-19, enrolled during active disease. The chain couples TRBV14 to TRBJ2-3, with TRBD2 as a possible D gene (7 bases). CDR3 DNA sequence: TGTGCCAGCAGAGGGGGGGTCAGCACAGATACGCAGTATTTT. This encodes CASRGGVSTDTQYF.